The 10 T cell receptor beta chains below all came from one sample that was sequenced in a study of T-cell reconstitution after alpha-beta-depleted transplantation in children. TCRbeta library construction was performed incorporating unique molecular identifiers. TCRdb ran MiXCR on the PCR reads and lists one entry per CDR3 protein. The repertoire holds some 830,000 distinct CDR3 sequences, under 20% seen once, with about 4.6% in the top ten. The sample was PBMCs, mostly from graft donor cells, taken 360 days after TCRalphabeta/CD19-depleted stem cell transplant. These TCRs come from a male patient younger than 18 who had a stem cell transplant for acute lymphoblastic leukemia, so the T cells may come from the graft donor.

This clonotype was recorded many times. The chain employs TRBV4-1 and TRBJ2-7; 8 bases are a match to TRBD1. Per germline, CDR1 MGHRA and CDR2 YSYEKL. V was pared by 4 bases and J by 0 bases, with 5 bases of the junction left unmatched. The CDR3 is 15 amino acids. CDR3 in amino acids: CASSPSQGDSYEQYF. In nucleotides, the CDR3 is TGCGCCAGCAGCCCATCACAGGGGGACTCCTACGAGCAGTACTTC.

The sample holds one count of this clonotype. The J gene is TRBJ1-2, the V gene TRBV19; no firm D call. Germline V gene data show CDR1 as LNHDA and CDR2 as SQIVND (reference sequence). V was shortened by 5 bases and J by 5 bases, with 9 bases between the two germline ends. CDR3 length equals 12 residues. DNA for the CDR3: TGTGCCAGTAGTTTCACACTATATGGCTACACCTTC. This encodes CASSFTLYGYTF.

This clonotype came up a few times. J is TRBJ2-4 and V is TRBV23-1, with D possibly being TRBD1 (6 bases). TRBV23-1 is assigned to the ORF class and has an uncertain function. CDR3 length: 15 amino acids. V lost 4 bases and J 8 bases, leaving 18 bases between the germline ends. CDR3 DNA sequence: TGCGCCAGCAGTCCGACAGGTTTCCGTCGAGACATTCAGTACTTC. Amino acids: CASSPTGFRRDIQYF.

CDR3 residues: CASNSPPEKLFF. The CDR3 DNA sequence: TGTGCCAGCAACTCTCCCCCAGAAAAACTGTTTTTT. The J gene is TRBJ1-4, the V gene TRBV2; the D is unclear. Per germline, CDR1 SNHLY and CDR2 FYNNEI. Trimming took 7 bases from V and 8 from J, leaving 11 bases between them. This CDR3 has 12 amino acids.

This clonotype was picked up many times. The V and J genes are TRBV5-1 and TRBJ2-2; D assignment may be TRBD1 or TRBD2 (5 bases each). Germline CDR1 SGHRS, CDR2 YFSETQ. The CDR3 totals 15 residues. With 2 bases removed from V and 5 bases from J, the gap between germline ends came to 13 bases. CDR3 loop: CASSFSRDLTGELFF. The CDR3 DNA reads TGCGCCAGCAGCTTTTCCAGGGACCTTACCGGGGAGCTGTTTTTT.

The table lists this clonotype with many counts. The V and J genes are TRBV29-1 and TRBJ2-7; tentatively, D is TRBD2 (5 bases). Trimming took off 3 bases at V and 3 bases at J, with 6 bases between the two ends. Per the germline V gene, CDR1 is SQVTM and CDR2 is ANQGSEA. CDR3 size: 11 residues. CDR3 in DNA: TGCAGCGTTGATGAGGGCTACGAGCAGTACTTC. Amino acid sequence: CSVDEGYEQYF.

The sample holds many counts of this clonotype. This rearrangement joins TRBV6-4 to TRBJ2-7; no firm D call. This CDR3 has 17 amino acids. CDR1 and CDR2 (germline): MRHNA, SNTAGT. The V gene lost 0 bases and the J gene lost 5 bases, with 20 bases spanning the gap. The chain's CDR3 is CASSDSTLRVYPDEQYF. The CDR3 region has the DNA TGTGCCAGCAGTGACTCGACCCTAAGAGTATACCCCGACGAGCAGTACTTC.

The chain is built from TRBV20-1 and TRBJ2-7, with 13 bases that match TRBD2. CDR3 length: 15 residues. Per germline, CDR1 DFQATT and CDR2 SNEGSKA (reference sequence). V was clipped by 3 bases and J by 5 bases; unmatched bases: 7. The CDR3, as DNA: TGCAGTGCTAGGGAACTAGCGGGAGGGCCGGACGAGCAGTACTTC. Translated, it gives CSARELAGGPDEQYF.

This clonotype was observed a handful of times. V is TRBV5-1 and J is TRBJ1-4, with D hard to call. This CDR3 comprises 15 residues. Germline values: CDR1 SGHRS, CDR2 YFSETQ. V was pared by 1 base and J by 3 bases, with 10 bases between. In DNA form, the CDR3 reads TGCGCCAGCAGCTTGACCTATCTTTCTAATGAAAAACTGTTTTTT. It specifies CASSLTYLSNEKLFF.

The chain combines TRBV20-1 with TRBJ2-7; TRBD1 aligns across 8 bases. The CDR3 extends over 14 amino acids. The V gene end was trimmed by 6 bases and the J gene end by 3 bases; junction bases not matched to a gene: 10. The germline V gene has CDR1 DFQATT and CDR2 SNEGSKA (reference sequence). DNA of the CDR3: TGCAGTGCCCCACTCGGGACAGGATTCTACGAGCAGTACTTC. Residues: CSAPLGTGFYEQYF.